Shown below are 29 T cell receptor beta chains from a single sample sequenced in a study of T cell changes during pregnancy in multiple sclerosis. The protocol was immunoSEQ multiplex PCR, while the TCRdb copy is restricted to in-frame clones and leaves out a portion. The sample has 30,000 to 40,000 clones; almost 90% are singletons. The sequenced sample was CD4+ T cells from peripheral blood mononuclear cells, obtained in the second trimester of pregnancy. The origin of the receptors is a female donor with multiple sclerosis, enrolled in a pregnancy study.

This chain uses TRBV4-2 with TRBJ2-3; 8 nucleotides align to TRBD1. This CDR3 is built from 13 residues. V lost 6 bases, J lost 8 bases, and 7 bases stayed unmatched. CDR1 and CDR2 from the germline V gene are LGHNA and YNFKEQ. This CDR3 is CASRSTGEGTQYF. The DNA for the CDR3 is TGTGCCAGCAGATCGACAGGGGAAGGTACGCAGTATTTT.

In this sample, this clone turned up once. This chain links TRBV4-2 with TRBJ2-7; D is undetermined. This CDR3 is built from 13 residues. The V gene lost 0 bases and the J gene lost 4 bases, with 7 bases spanning the gap. Per the germline V gene, CDR1 is LGHNA and CDR2 is YNFKEQ. CDR3 bases: TGTGCCAGCAGCCAAGATCTAAGTTACGAGCAGTACTTC. It translates to CASSQDLSYEQYF.

The rearrangement uses TRBV9 and TRBJ2-1; D perhaps matches TRBD1 (5 bases). Germline CDR1 and CDR2: SGDLS and YYNGEE. CDR3 length: 14 residues. Trimming took 2 bases from V and 8 from J, leaving 14 bases between them. CDR3 in amino acids: CASSVGYQGYEQFF. The CDR3 coding sequence is TGTGCCAGCAGCGTTGGGTATCAGGGTTATGAGCAGTTCTTC.

The table lists this clone with a count of one. The chain links TRBV2 to TRBJ2-5; the match to TRBD1 covers 7 bases. Germline CDR1 reads SNHLY; CDR2 reads FYNNEI. V lost 5 bases, J lost 2 bases, and 8 bases stayed unmatched. The CDR3 has 15 residues. The CDR3 DNA reads as TGTGCCAGCAGTACCGGGACAGATTTACAAGAGACCCAGTACTTC. Translation gives CASSTGTDLQETQYF.

The chain employs TRBV7-2 and TRBJ2-6; TRBD1 matches 7 bases. The CDR3 has 16 amino acids. V shed 6 bases, J shed 0 bases, and the junction held 5 bases outside the gene matches. The germline CDR1 and CDR2 sequences are SGHTA and FQGNSA. CDR3 residues: CASSPAGGSGANVLTF. CDR3 coding DNA: TGTGCCAGCAGTCCTGCAGGGGGCTCTGGGGCCAACGTCCTGACTTTC.

This chain's CDR3 is CASEKDRQVDEQFF. The CDR3 DNA reads TGTGCCAGCGAGAAGGACAGGCAAGTCGATGAGCAGTTCTTC. V gene TRBV2 combines with J gene TRBJ2-1; 7 bases match TRBD1. Germline CDR1 reads SNHLY; CDR2 reads FYNNEI. The CDR3 is 14 amino acids. Losses at the gene ends were 8 bases for V and 8 bases for J; bases not matched to a gene: 12.

The chain uses TRBV19 and TRBJ1-1; 8 nucleotides line up with TRBD1. Germline V gene lookup returns CDR1 LNHDA and CDR2 SQIVND (reference sequence). J was trimmed by 0 bases and V by 1 base; bases with no gene match: 4. This CDR3 spans 16 amino acids. CDR3 in amino acids: CASSIGTGIMNTEAFF. The CDR3 nucleotides read TGTGCCAGTAGTATAGGGACAGGGATAATGAACACTGAAGCTTTCTTT.

The J gene is TRBJ1-5, the V gene TRBV2; D gene uncertain. This CDR3 has 12 residues. V dropped 3 bases and J dropped 4 bases, with 4 bases sitting between them. Per germline, CDR1 SNHLY and CDR2 FYNNEI. DNA for the CDR3: TGTGCCAGCAGTGAGCAGAATCAGCCCCAGCATTTT. Its translation is CASSEQNQPQHF. Combining the CDR3 with reference TRBV2 and TRBJ1-5 gives the whole variable domain EPEVTQTPSHQVTQMGQEVILRCVPISNHLYFYWYRQILGQKVEFLVSFYNNEISEKSEIFDDQFSVERPDGSNFTLKIRSTKLEDSAMYFCASSEQNQPQHFGDGTRLSIL.

The chain is built from TRBV7-2 and TRBJ2-7; possible D gene TRBD2, 5 bases. The CDR3 is 14 residues long. Trimming removed 1 base at V and 7 bases at J, with 14 bases between. Germline-derived CDR1 and CDR2 are SGHTA and FQGNSA. The CDR3 protein is CASSLDASSWEQYF. DNA for the CDR3: TGTGCCAGCAGCTTAGATGCTAGCTCTTGGGAGCAGTACTTC.

The rearrangement uses TRBV19 and TRBJ2-1, with 8 bases identical to TRBD1. Germline CDR1 reads LNHDA; CDR2 reads SQIVND (reference sequence). The CDR3 is made up of 16 amino acids. V lost 7 bases and J lost 1; bases outside the gene matches: 9. The CDR3: CASMGQEPTSYNEQFF. The CDR3 bases are TGTGCCAGTATGGGACAGGAGCCGACTTCCTACAATGAGCAGTTCTTC. Full variable domain (remainder filled in from reference TRBV19 and TRBJ2-1): DGGITQSPKYLFRKEGQNVTLSCEQNLNHDAMYWYRQDPGQGLRLIYYSQIVNDFQKGDIAEGYSVSREKKESFPLTVTSAQKNPTAFYLCASMGQEPTSYNEQFFGPGTRLTVL.

The chain couples TRBV7-2 to TRBJ2-2; D is undetermined. This CDR3 is built from 15 residues. Germline CDR1 reads SGHTA; CDR2 reads FQGNSA. Trimming removed 0 bases at V and 5 bases at J, with 10 bases between. CDR3 nucleotide sequence: TGTGCCAGCAGCTTAGCGCTCCCGGGTACCGGGGAGCTGTTTTTT. Residues: CASSLALPGTGELFF.

V usage is TRBV5-5 and J usage is TRBJ2-7; the match to TRBD1 covers 7 bases. V lost 4 bases and J lost 1; bases outside the gene matches: 8. CDR3 size: 15 residues. Per germline, CDR1 SGHKS and CDR2 YYEKEE (reference sequence). CDR3 DNA sequence: TGTGCCAGCAGCCCTCGACAGGGTGAGTCCTACGAGCAGTACTTC. Protein sequence: CASSPRQGESYEQYF.

The rearrangement uses TRBV6-1 and TRBJ1-3, with D perhaps matching TRBD1 (5 bases). Germline CDR1 and CDR2: MNHNS and SASEGT. The CDR3 contains 15 residues. V lost 2 bases, J lost 1 base, and 9 bases lay in between. The DNA for the CDR3 is TGTGCCAGCAGTGAACAGGGCTTATCTGGAAACACCATATATTTT. It encodes CASSEQGLSGNTIYF.

The chain joins TRBV19 to TRBJ2-2; 11 positions match TRBD1. J lost 6 bases, V lost 7 bases, and 7 bases had no gene match. This CDR3 comprises 15 residues. CDR1 is LNHDA, CDR2 SQIVND, per germline (reference sequence). For the CDR3, the DNA is TGTGCCAGTATAGGGGGACAGGGGGTTTCCGGGGAGCTGTTTTTT. It is translated as CASIGGQGVSGELFF. Together with reference TRBV19 and TRBJ2-2, the CDR3 gives the full variable domain: DGGITQSPKYLFRKEGQNVTLSCEQNLNHDAMYWYRQDPGQGLRLIYYSQIVNDFQKGDIAEGYSVSREKKESFPLTVTSAQKNPTAFYLCASIGGQGVSGELFFGEGSRLTVL.

The chain uses TRBV7-9 and TRBJ2-7; tentatively, D is TRBD1 (5 bases). Germline CDR1 is SEHNR and CDR2 is FQNEAQ (reference sequence). The V gene lost 4 bases and the J gene lost 0 bases, with 19 bases spanning the gap. The CDR3 is 17 residues long. The CDR3: CASSSGTGSLSSYEQYF. CDR3 bases: TGTGCCAGCAGCTCCGGTACAGGATCTTTAAGCTCCTACGAGCAGTACTTC.

The chain couples TRBV19 to TRBJ1-2; D unclear. Looked up from germline, CDR1 is LNHDA and CDR2 is SQIVND (reference sequence). This CDR3 contains 13 residues. Trimming cost V 8 bases and J 8 bases, with 18 bases left between them. For the CDR3, the DNA is TGTGCCAGTGGCCCAGGCTCCCCATCGGGCTACACCTTC. Translating it yields CASGPGSPSGYTF.

In this sample, this clone turned up once. The genes are TRBV6-5 and TRBJ1-5, with a possible D match to TRBD1 (5 bases). V lost 11 bases, J lost 6 bases, and 14 bases lay in between. The CDR3 sequence is 12 residues long. CDR1 MNHEY and CDR2 SVGAGI come from the germline V gene. The CDR3 is CAPAGRGQPQHF. In DNA, the CDR3 is TGTGCCCCTGCGGGGCGAGGTCAGCCCCAGCATTTT.

The CDR3 reads CASSDRAYEQYF. The CDR3 DNA is TGTGCCAGCAGCGACCGGGCCTACGAGCAGTACTTC. This chain uses TRBV7-9 with TRBJ2-7; D gene unclear. V was pared by 5 bases and J by 2 bases, with 7 bases between. CDR3 length equals 12 residues. From germline, CDR1 is SEHNR and CDR2 FQNEAQ (reference sequence). Full variable domain (missing parts from reference TRBV7-9 and TRBJ2-7): DTGVSQNPRHKITKRGQNVTFRCDPISEHNRLYWYRQTLGQGPEFLTYFQNEAQLEKSRLLSDRFSAERPKGSFSTLEIQRTEQGDSAMYLCASSDRAYEQYFGPGTRLTVT.

The genes are TRBV25-1 and TRBJ2-2; D is perhaps TRBD1 (6 bases). V lost 3 bases, J lost 7 bases, and 12 bases lay in between. The CDR3 totals 14 residues. The germline V gene has CDR1 MGHDK and CDR2 SYGVNS. Here the CDR3 DNA reads TGTGCCAGCAGTGATAGGGGGAGTGTCGGGGAGCTGTTTTTT. Translated: CASSDRGSVGELFF.

This chain links TRBV5-1 with TRBJ2-1; 7 positions match TRBD2. Trimming cost V 3 bases and J 10 bases; bases outside gene matches: 4. Germline V gene sequence: CDR1 SGHRS, CDR2 YFSETQ. This CDR3 is built from 12 residues. In DNA form, the CDR3 reads TGCGCCAGCAGCTCGGGGGGACCGGAGCAGTTCTTC. Translated, it gives CASSSGGPEQFF.

J is TRBJ2-3 and V is TRBV4-2; 8 positions agree with TRBD2. V shed 4 bases, J shed 0 bases, and the junction held 9 bases outside the gene matches. The CDR3 covers 17 residues. Germline assignment: CDR1 LGHNA and CDR2 YNFKEQ. The CDR3 region has the DNA TGTGCCAGCAGCCCTGGCGGTAGCGGGACTAGCACAGATACGCAGTATTTT. Its protein product is CASSPGGSGTSTDTQYF.

This clone showed up just a few times. The chain combines TRBV5-8 with TRBJ1-1, with no clear D. V lost 0 bases and J lost 7, with 10 bases in between. The CDR3 consists of 13 residues. CDR1 and CDR2 (germline): SGHTS, YDEGEE. This CDR3 is CASSLEFQDEAFF. CDR3 nucleotides: TGTGCCAGCAGCTTGGAGTTCCAGGATGAAGCTTTCTTT.

The chain has TRBV9 and TRBJ1-2; D may be TRBD1 (5 bases). Germline CDR1 is SGDLS and CDR2 is YYNGEE. The CDR3 is 15 amino acids. V was pared by 0 bases and J by 4 bases, with 13 bases between. CDR3 sequence reads: CASSVALTESYGYTF. Written as DNA, the CDR3 is TGTGCCAGCAGCGTAGCGCTGACAGAAAGCTATGGCTACACCTTC. Full variable domain (rest looked up from reference TRBV9 and TRBJ1-2): DSGVTQTPKHLITATGQRVTLRCSPRSGDLSVYWYQQSLDQGLQFLIQYYNGEERAKGNILERFSAQQFPDLHSELNLSSLELGDSALYFCASSVALTESYGYTFGSGTRLTVV.

This clone occurred a few times. This rearrangement joins TRBV9 to TRBJ2-7; TRBD1 might be the D (5 bases). CDR1 and CDR2 (germline): SGDLS, YYNGEE. The CDR3 has 16 residues. V lost 1 base and J 3 bases, leaving 17 bases between the germline ends. In DNA form, the CDR3 reads TGTGCCAGCAGCGTAAGCTTGACAGCGAGAGGCTACGAGCAGTACTTC. This translates into CASSVSLTARGYEQYF.

This clone was recorded once. The chain joins TRBV7-2 to TRBJ2-2; D possibly corresponds to TRBD1 (5 bases). Trimming left V 1 base short and J 5 bases short, with 8 bases between. The CDR3 length is 14 residues. Germline V lookup: CDR1 SGHTA, CDR2 FQGNSA. The CDR3 reads CASSLGGVTGELFF. The CDR3 region has the DNA TGTGCCAGCAGCTTAGGGGGCGTAACCGGGGAGCTGTTTTTT. Combining the CDR3 with reference TRBV7-2 and TRBJ2-2 gives the whole variable domain GAGVSQSPSNKVTEKGKDVELRCDPISGHTALYWYRQSLGQGLEFLIYFQGNSAPDKSGLPSDRFSAERTGGSVSTLTIQRTQQEDSAVYLCASSLGGVTGELFFGEGSRLTVL.

J is TRBJ2-5 and V is TRBV18; 8 bases map to TRBD1. The CDR3 loop spans 14 amino acids. J lost 4 bases, V lost 5 bases, and 6 bases had no gene match. CDR1 and CDR2 from the germline V gene are KGHSH and LQKENI. DNA for the CDR3: TGTGCCAGCTCATCGACAGGGGTCGCAGAGACCCAGTACTTC. Protein sequence: CASSSTGVAETQYF.

V is TRBV28 and J is TRBJ1-1, with D unclear. CDR3 length: 12 amino acids. V lost 4 bases to trimming and J lost 11 bases, with 14 bases between them. The V gene's germline CDR1 is MDHEN and CDR2 SYDVKM. This CDR3 is CASSSGLSMAFF. CDR3 coding DNA: TGTGCCAGCAGTTCCGGACTGAGTATGGCTTTCTTT.

This rearrangement joins TRBV4-3 to TRBJ2-2; no firm D call. Germline lookup yields CDR1 LGHNA and CDR2 YSLEER. Deletions cut 1 base from V and 3 bases from J, with 6 bases between. The CDR3 has 14 residues. In DNA, the CDR3 is TGCGCCAGCAGCCAAGGGAGATACACCGGGGAGCTGTTTTTT. Encoded protein: CASSQGRYTGELFF.

V gene TRBV6-4 combines with J gene TRBJ2-5; 12 nucleotides agree with TRBD2. The V and J ends lost 3 bases and 3 bases, in that order; junction bases with no gene match: 14. This CDR3 is built from 19 residues. In germline, CDR1 is MRHNA, CDR2 SNTAGT. As DNA, the CDR3 is TGTGCCAGCAGTGATTCGATATGGACTAGCGGGACTGCCAAAGAGACCCAGTACTTC. Encoded protein: CASSDSIWTSGTAKETQYF.